A selection of T cell receptor beta chains follows, all from one sample in a study of blood T cells in healthy people across ages. TCRdb reprocessed the 5' RACE reads with MiXCR, giving one entry per CDR3 protein. The sample holds 750,000 to 850,000 distinct CDR3 sequences, 20% to 25% seen once. Separately, the same data were catalogued under a study of T cells of mothers and their children.

The sample consisted of blood. The receptors were gathered from a boy aged 5-17 years in good health. The conserved cysteine and the conserved F or W are not part of the CDR3 here. The order of the fields is clone size, J gene, V gene, CDR3 protein. A row's size may be missing; if present it is once, few, many or a size class.

.,TRBJ1-5,TRBV27,ASSPSDSAGNQPQH
.,TRBJ1-1,TRBV29-1,SVEERGANTEAF
.,TRBJ1-1,TRBV20-1,SVASFPNTEAF
few,TRBJ2-1,TRBV29-1,SVDSGLAGYNEQF
.,TRBJ2-2,TRBV24-1,ATSDLEGGSTGELF
few,TRBJ1-2,TRBV7-3,ASSPDGQGRRGYT
few,TRBJ2-1,TRBV9,ASSLNWDRTYNEQF
few,TRBJ2-7,TRBV10-2,ASTSGGTYEQY
.,TRBJ2-1,TRBV3-1,ASSQDRGLSYNEQF
few,TRBJ1-1,TRBV28,ASSLAGTVWPEAF
few,TRBJ2-2,TRBV7-3,ASSLRGQNTGELF
.,TRBJ1-1,TRBV27,ASSSILNTEAF
.,TRBJ2-1,TRBV5-4,ASRWDPYNEQF
.,TRBJ2-5,TRBV5-1,ASSPKGTILQETQY
.,TRBJ1-2,TRBV5-1,ASSFTGNGYT
few,TRBJ1-2,TRBV20-1,SARVAGARAYGYT
.,TRBJ1-1,TRBV28,ASTSSLLGLNTEAF
.,.,TRBV29-1,SVELLENRETQY
few,TRBJ1-1,TRBV5-1,ASSLSTWGNTEAF
few,TRBJ2-5,TRBV5-6,ASSLGLAGGPWLETQY
few,TRBJ2-7,TRBV7-8,AGSSGGTATYEQY
.,TRBJ2-5,TRBV27,ASTSRGGEKETQY
.,TRBJ2-2,TRBV29-1,SVEVPPLGTGELF
.,TRBJ2-7,TRBV7-2,ASSLARGLDEQY
few,TRBJ1-4,TRBV9,ASSASAATNEKLF
.,TRBJ2-7,TRBV9,ASSEGVAGAYEQY
.,TRBJ2-4,TRBV9,ASSARGGVWDIQY
.,TRBJ2-7,TRBV20-1,SARDNPAYEQY
.,TRBJ2-7,TRBV6-6,ASSPFGSGIEQY
.,TRBJ1-2,TRBV7-9,ASSPAGGEGNGYT
few,.,TRBV20-1,SARAGGLAGFNEQF
few,TRBJ1-6,TRBV7-3,ASSLYVAAYNSPLH
few,TRBJ1-4,TRBV11-1,ASSPRPPWTDPPNEKLF
few,TRBJ2-2,TRBV7-3,ASSPAGWGVNTGELF
.,TRBJ1-3,TRBV4-1,ASSSRAKGFTIY
few,TRBJ2-3,TRBV29-1,SPATGADTQY
.,TRBJ2-5,TRBV9,ASSVEDSRETQY